A selection of T cell receptor beta chains follows, all from one sample in a study of cytomegalovirus exposure and HLA in healthy donors. Assay used: immunoSEQ multiplex PCR; TCRdb lists only in-frame clones, some missing. The table records over 150,000 clones, approximately 82% of them present only once. The sequenced sample consisted of PBMCs. The receptors stem from a male donor in good health and CMV-seropositive. Each CDR3 is given without its conserved first and last residue. The D gene is left open where the match is weak.

J gene	D gene	V gene	CDR3 protein
TRBJ2-7	TRBD2	TRBV29-1	SAGGRLAGGYEQY
TRBJ2-7	TRBD1	TRBV7-2	ASRRTGGEISYEQY
TRBJ1-1	TRBD1	TRBV5-4	ASSLGDRDVTEAF
TRBJ1-4	-	TRBV5-1	ASSRGTNSEKLF
TRBJ1-2	-	TRBV28	ASSFVPNDYGYT
TRBJ2-3	TRBD2	TRBV30	AWSRLAGGDTQY
TRBJ2-1	-	TRBV28	ASTTHTPRKTSRGYNEQF
TRBJ1-5	-	TRBV7-2	ASSLGPARPNQPQH
TRBJ2-2	-	TRBV30	AWSTGVGTGELF
TRBJ2-7	-	TRBV7-8	ASSLVPSLGYEQY
TRBJ2-1	-	TRBV10-2	ASSGSSYNEQF
TRBJ2-7	TRBD2	TRBV28	ASSPPGLAGREQY
TRBJ2-3	-	TRBV11-3	ASSLDQRADTQY
TRBJ2-1	TRBD2	TRBV27	ASSPGRLAGVNEQF